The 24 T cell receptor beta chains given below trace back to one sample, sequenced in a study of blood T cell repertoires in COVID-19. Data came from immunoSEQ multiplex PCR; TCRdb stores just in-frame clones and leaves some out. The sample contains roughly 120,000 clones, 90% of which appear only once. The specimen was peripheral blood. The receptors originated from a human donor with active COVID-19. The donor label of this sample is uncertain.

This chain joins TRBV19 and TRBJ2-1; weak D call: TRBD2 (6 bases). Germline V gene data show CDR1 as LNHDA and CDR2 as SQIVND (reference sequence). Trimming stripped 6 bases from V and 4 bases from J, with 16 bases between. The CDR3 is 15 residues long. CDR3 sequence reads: CASSQGGGYYNEQFF. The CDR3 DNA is TGTGCCAGTAGCCAAGGCGGAGGGTATTACAATGAGCAGTTCTTC.

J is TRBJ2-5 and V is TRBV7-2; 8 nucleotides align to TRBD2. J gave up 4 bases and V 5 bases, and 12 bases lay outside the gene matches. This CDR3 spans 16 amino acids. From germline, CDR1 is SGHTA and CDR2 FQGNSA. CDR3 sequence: CASSRSGGPGSETQYF. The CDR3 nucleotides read TGTGCCAGCAGCAGAAGCGGGGGCCCCGGTTCAGAGACCCAGTACTTC.

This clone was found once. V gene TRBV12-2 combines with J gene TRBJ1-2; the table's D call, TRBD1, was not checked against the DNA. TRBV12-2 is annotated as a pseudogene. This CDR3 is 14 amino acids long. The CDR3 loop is CASRLVTGRYGYTF. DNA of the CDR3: TGTGCAAGTCGCTTAGTGACAGGGCGCTATGGCTACACCTTC.

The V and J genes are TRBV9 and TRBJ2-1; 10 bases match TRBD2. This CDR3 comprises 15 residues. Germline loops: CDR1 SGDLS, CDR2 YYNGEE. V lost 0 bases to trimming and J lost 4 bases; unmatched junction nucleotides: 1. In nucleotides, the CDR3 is TGTGCCAGCAGCGTAGCTAGCGGGGGATACAATGAGCAGTTCTTC. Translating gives CASSVASGGYNEQFF. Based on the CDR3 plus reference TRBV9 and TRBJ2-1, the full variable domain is DSGVTQTPKHLITATGQRVTLRCSPRSGDLSVYWYQQSLDQGLQFLIQYYNGEERAKGNILERFSAQQFPDLHSELNLSSLELGDSALYFCASSVASGGYNEQFFGPGTRLTVL.

DNA of the CDR3: TGTGCCAGCAGCTTGGGACAACAAACCTACGAGCAGTACTTC. It yields the protein CASSLGQQTYEQYF. The rearrangement joins TRBV5-6 to TRBJ2-7; D not resolved. This CDR3 is 14 amino acids long. CDR1 and CDR2 from the germline V gene are SGHDT and YYEEEE. V was trimmed by 0 bases and J by 2 bases, leaving 9 bases between them.

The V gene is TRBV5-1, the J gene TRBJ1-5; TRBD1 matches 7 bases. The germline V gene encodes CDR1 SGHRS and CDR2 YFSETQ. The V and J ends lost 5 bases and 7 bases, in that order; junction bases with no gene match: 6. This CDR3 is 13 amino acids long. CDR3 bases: TGCGCCAGCAGGCAGGGGGTAGGGCAGCCCCAGCATTTT. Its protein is CASRQGVGQPQHF. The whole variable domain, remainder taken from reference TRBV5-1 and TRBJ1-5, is KAGVTQTPRYLIKTRGQQVTLSCSPISGHRSVSWYQQTPGQGLQFLFEYFSETQRNKGNFPGRFSGRQFSNSRSEMNVSTLELGDSALYLCASRQGVGQPQHFGDGTRLSIL.

In DNA form, the CDR3 reads TGTGCCAGCAGTTACTCCTGGCGGGGGGGAACAGATACGCAGTATTTT. Translation gives CASSYSWRGGTDTQYF. The V and J genes are TRBV6-5 and TRBJ2-3; TRBD2 matches at 9 bases. The CDR3 contains 16 residues. The junction had 4 bases not matched to a gene; V was cut back by 0 bases and J by 3 bases. Germline V gives CDR1 MNHEY, CDR2 SVGAGI.

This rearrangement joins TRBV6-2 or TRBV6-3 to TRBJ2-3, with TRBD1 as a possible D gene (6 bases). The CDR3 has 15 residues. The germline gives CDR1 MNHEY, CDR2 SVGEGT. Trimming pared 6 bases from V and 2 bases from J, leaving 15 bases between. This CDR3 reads CASSQQGKNTDTQYF. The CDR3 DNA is TGTGCCAGCAGCCAACAGGGAAAAAACACAGATACGCAGTATTTT.

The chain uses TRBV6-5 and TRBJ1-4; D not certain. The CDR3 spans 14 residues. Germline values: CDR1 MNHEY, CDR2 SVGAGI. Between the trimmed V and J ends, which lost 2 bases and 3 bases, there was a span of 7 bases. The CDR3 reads CASSYRLANEKLFF. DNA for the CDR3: TGTGCCAGCAGTTACCGGTTGGCTAATGAAAAACTGTTTTTT.

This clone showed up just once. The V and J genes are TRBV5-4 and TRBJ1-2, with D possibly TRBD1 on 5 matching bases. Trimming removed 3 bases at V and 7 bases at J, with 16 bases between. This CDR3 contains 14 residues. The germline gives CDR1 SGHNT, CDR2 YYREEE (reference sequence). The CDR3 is CASSWGGGTSGYTF. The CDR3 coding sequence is TGTGCCAGCAGCTGGGGCGGGGGGACGAGTGGCTACACCTTC.

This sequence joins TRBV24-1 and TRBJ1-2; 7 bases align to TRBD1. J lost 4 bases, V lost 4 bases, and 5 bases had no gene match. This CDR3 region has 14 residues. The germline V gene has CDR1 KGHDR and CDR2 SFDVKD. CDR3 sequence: CATSDATGPYGYTF. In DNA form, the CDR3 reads TGTGCCACCAGTGACGCGACAGGGCCCTATGGCTACACCTTC.

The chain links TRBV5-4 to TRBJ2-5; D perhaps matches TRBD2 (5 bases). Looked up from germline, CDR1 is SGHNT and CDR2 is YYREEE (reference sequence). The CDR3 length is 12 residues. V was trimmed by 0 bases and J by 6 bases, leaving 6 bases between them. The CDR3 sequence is CASSLAGKTQYF. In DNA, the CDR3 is TGTGCCAGCAGCTTGGCCGGGAAGACCCAGTACTTC.

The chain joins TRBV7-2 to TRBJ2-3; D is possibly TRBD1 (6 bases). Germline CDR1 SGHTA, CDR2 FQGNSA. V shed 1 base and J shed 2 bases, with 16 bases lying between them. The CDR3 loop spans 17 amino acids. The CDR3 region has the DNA TGTGCCAGCAGCTTAGATCAGGGGCCGGGTTACACAGATACGCAGTATTTT. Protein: CASSLDQGPGYTDTQYF.

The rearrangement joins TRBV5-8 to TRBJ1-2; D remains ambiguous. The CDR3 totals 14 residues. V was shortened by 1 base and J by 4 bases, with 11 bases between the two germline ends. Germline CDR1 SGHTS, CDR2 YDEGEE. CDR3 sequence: CASSLSPEFYGYTF. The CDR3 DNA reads TGTGCCAGCAGCTTGTCCCCGGAGTTCTATGGCTACACCTTC.

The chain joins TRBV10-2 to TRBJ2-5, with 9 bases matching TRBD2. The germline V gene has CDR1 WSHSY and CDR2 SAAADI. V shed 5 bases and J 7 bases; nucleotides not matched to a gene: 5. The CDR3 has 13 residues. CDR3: CASSLELAGTQYF. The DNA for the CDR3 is TGCGCCAGCAGTCTCGAACTAGCGGGGACCCAGTACTTC.

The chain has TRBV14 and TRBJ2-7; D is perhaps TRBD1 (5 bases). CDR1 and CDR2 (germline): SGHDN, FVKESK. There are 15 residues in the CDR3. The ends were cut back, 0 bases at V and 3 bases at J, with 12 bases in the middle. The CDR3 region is CASSQDAGIIYEQYF. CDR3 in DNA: TGTGCCAGCAGCCAAGATGCAGGGATAATCTACGAGCAGTACTTC.

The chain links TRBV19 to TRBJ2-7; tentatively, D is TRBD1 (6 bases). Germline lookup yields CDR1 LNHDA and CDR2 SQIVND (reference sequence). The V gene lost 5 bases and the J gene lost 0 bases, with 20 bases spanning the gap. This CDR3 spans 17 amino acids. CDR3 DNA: TGTGCCAGTAGTTTCCTACCGACAGGCCCAAACTCCTACGAGCAGTACTTC. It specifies CASSFLPTGPNSYEQYF.

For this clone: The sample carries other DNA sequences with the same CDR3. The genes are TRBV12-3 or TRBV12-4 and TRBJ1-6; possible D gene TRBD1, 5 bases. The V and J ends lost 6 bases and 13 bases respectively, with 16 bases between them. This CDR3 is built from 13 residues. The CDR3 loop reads CASSRGSQSPLHF. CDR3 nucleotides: TGTGCCAGCAGCCGGGGGTCTCAATCGCCCCTCCACTTT.

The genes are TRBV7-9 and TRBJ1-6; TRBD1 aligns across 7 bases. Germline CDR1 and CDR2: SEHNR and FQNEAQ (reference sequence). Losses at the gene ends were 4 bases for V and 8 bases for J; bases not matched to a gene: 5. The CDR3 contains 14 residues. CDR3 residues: CASSSSTGYSPLHF. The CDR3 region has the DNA TGTGCCAGCAGCTCTTCGACAGGGTATTCACCCCTCCACTTT.

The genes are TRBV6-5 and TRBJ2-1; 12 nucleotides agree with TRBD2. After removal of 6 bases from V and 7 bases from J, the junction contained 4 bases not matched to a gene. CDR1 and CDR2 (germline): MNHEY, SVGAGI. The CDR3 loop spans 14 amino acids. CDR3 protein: CASSLAGGRNEQFF. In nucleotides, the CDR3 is TGTGCCAGCAGCCTAGCGGGGGGGCGAAATGAGCAGTTCTTC.

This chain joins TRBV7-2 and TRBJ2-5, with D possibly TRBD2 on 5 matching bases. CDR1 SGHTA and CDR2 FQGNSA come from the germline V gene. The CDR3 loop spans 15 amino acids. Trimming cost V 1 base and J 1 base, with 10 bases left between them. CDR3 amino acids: CASSLERKPQETQYF. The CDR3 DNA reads TGTGCCAGCAGCTTAGAGCGGAAGCCCCAAGAGACCCAGTACTTC.

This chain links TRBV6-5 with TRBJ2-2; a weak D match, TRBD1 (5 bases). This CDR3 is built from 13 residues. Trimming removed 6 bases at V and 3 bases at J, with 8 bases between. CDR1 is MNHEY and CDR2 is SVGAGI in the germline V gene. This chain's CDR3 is CASRKQDTGELFF. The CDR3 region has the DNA TGTGCCAGCAGGAAACAGGACACCGGGGAGCTGTTTTTT.

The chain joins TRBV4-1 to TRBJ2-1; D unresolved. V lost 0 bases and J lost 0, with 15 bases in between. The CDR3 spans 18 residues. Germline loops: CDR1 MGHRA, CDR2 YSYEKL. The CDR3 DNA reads TGCGCCAGCAGCCAAGATTCTGCAGGCTCGAGCTCCTACAATGAGCAGTTCTTC. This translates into CASSQDSAGSSSYNEQFF.

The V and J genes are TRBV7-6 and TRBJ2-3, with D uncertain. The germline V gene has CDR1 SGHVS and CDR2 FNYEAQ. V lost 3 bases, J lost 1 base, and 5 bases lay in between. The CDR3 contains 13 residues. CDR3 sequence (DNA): TGTGCCAGCAGCTTTCTACGCACAGATACGCAGTATTTT. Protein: CASSFLRTDTQYF.